Each of the 18 T cell receptor beta chains below was sequenced from the same sample in a study of identical twins listed by TCRdb under 2016. Library creation used 5' RACE. Sequencing took place on an Illumina HiSeq 2000. Starting from the raw public reads, TCRdb applied fastp trimming at Q25, assembled clones with MiXCR and retained in-frame beta chains. Rows matching on CDR3 protein sequence are summarized as one entry with the most common DNA and genes. The sample table holds 450,000 to 600,000 distinct CDR3 sequences, of which 20% to 25% were seen once. 0.4% to 0.6% of the sample belongs to the ten largest clones. The sample was also reused in another study, on yellow fever vaccine responses in identical twins.

The specimen sequenced was CD4+ T cells sorted from blood. These receptors were taken from a woman aged 18-29 years in good health.

The CDR3 here is CASSQGDRAYEQYV. The CDR3 DNA is TGTGCCAGCAGCCAAGGTGACAGGGCCTACGAGCAGTACGTC. The genes are TRBV25-1 and TRBJ2-7, with 7 bases identical to TRBD1. The CDR3 runs 14 residues. Germline assignment: CDR1 MGHDK and CDR2 SYGVNS. The junction had 7 bases not matched to a gene; V was cut back by 6 bases and J by 2 bases.

The V call is TRBV25-1, the J call TRBJ2-3, with 9 bases matching TRBD2. Looked up from germline, CDR1 is MGHDK and CDR2 is SYGVNS. The ends lost 2 bases at V and 7 bases at J; junction bases unmatched: 13. This CDR3 region has 17 residues. CDR3 bases: TGTGCCAGCAGTGAACTAGCGGGAACAGGGCGTGAGAATACGCAGTATTTT. Its translation: CASSELAGTGRENTQYF. The variable domain in full, with the rest retrieved from reference TRBV25-1 and TRBJ2-3, is EADIYQTPRYLVIGTGKKITLECSQTMGHDKMYWYQQDPGMELHLIHYSYGVNSTEKGDLSSESTVSRIRTEHFPLTLESARPSHTSQYLCASSELAGTGRENTQYFGPGTRLTVL.

The sample holds a few counts of this clonotype. The rearrangement uses TRBV10-3 and TRBJ2-2; possible D gene TRBD2, 5 bases. The CDR3 covers 13 residues. Germline-derived CDR1 and CDR2 are ENHRY and SYGVKD. Deletions cut 6 bases from V and 3 bases from J, with 8 bases between. CDR3 amino acids: CAISYGDTGELFF. The DNA for the CDR3 is TGTGCCATCAGCTACGGGGACACCGGGGAGCTGTTTTTT.

This chain uses TRBV6-1 with TRBJ2-3, with 7 bases aligning to TRBD1. This CDR3 has 15 amino acids. V shed 2 bases, J shed 2 bases, and the junction held 4 bases outside the gene matches. Germline values: CDR1 MNHNS, CDR2 SASEGT. The CDR3 nucleotides read TGTGCCAGCAGTGAAAGGGACAGACACACAGATACGCAGTATTTT. Protein sequence: CASSERDRHTDTQYF.

This clonotype has only a few counts. This chain joins TRBV10-3 and TRBJ2-7; 11 nucleotides agree with TRBD2. After removal of 10 bases from V and 3 bases from J, the junction contained 5 bases not matched to a gene. CDR1 and CDR2 (germline): ENHRY, SYGVKD. The CDR3 contains 13 residues. The DNA for the CDR3 is TGTGCCACCTCCGGGACTAGCGGCTACGAGCAGTACTTC. Translating it yields CATSGTSGYEQYF.

This clonotype was picked up many times. V and J are TRBV10-3 and TRBJ2-2; tentatively, D is TRBD1 (6 bases). The CDR3 has 15 residues. Trimming took 6 bases from V and 0 from J, leaving 11 bases between them. Germline assignment: CDR1 ENHRY and CDR2 SYGVKD. CDR3 loop: CAISEGQPNTGELFF. Written as DNA, the CDR3 is TGTGCCATCAGCGAAGGACAGCCGAACACCGGGGAGCTGTTTTTT.

This clonotype has only a few counts. The V and J genes are TRBV9 and TRBJ1-6; D might be TRBD1 (5 bases). This CDR3 comprises 15 residues. Per the germline V gene, CDR1 is SGDLS and CDR2 is YYNGEE. V was clipped by 3 bases and J by 9 bases, with 16 bases between them. CDR3 coding DNA: TGTGCCAGCAGCGGAGTCACCCAGGGAGGTTCACCCCTCCACTTT. Translating it yields CASSGVTQGGSPLHF.

In this sample, this clonotype turned up many times. The V gene is TRBV20-1, the J gene TRBJ1-1; D is perhaps TRBD1 (5 bases). V was shortened by 0 bases and J by 8 bases, with 13 bases between the two germline ends. The CDR3 contains 13 residues. From germline, CDR1 is DFQATT and CDR2 SNEGSKA (reference sequence). The CDR3 bases are TGCAGTGCTAGAGATGGGGGGATTGTGGAAGCTTTCTTT. Its translation is CSARDGGIVEAFF.

The genes are TRBV10-1 and TRBJ2-7; 9 nucleotides line up with TRBD2. Germline V lookup: CDR1 WNHNN, CDR2 SYGVQD (reference sequence). CDR3 size: 14 residues. The CDR3 reads CASIELAGYYEQYV. CDR3 DNA sequence: TGCGCCAGCATTGAGCTAGCGGGGTACTACGAGCAGTACGTC.

J is TRBJ2-1 and V is TRBV28; 8 nucleotides agree with TRBD2. Losses at the gene ends were 4 bases for V and 9 bases for J; bases not matched to a gene: 5. The CDR3 is 13 amino acids. Germline assignment: CDR1 MDHEN and CDR2 SYDVKM. CDR3 region: CASSWTSSGEQFF. The CDR3, as DNA: TGTGCCAGCAGTTGGACTAGCTCTGGTGAGCAGTTCTTC.

The chain is built from TRBV5-1 and TRBJ2-5; TRBD1 is a possible D gene (8 bases). Germline CDR1 SGHRS, CDR2 YFSETQ. The CDR3 runs 14 residues. V lost 4 bases and J lost 5, with 15 bases in between. The CDR3 reads CASSTGQGGETQYF. In DNA, the CDR3 is TGCGCCAGCAGCACCGGACAGGGAGGGGAGACCCAGTACTTC.

The rearrangement uses TRBV15 and TRBJ1-4; D unresolved. This CDR3 has 13 amino acids. Trimming removed 1 base from V and 8 bases from J, with 8 bases in between. CDR1 is LNHNV, CDR2 YYDKDF, per germline (reference sequence). CDR3 protein: CATSRGAGEKLFF. CDR3 sequence (DNA): TGTGCCACCAGCAGAGGGGCTGGAGAAAAACTGTTTTTT.

This chain links TRBV5-1 with TRBJ1-6; possibly TRBD1 for D (5 bases). Germline assignment: CDR1 SGHRS and CDR2 YFSETQ. This CDR3 is 15 amino acids long. The V gene lost 1 base and the J gene lost 7 bases, with 12 bases spanning the gap. The CDR3 is CASSLPGLENSPLHF. The CDR3 DNA reads TGCGCCAGCAGCTTGCCGGGGCTGGAAAATTCACCCCTCCACTTT. The whole variable domain, filled in from reference TRBV5-1 and TRBJ1-6, reads KAGVTQTPRYLIKTRGQQVTLSCSPISGHRSVSWYQQTPGQGLQFLFEYFSETQRNKGNFPGRFSGRQFSNSRSEMNVSTLELGDSALYLCASSLPGLENSPLHFGNGTRLTVT.

The CDR3 here is CASRTSGVGTDTQYF. In DNA form, the CDR3 reads TGTGCCAGCAGAACTAGCGGGGTGGGCACAGATACGCAGTATTTT. This chain joins TRBV6-1 and TRBJ2-3; 10 nucleotides line up with TRBD2. CDR1 and CDR2 from the germline V gene are MNHNS and SASEGT. The V gene end was trimmed by 6 bases and the J gene end by 1 base; junction bases not matched to a gene: 4. The CDR3 loop spans 15 amino acids.

CDR3 sequence reads: CAIRETSGSTDTQYF. Written as DNA, the CDR3 is TGTGCCATCAGGGAAACTAGCGGGTCCACAGATACGCAGTATTTT. V and J are TRBV10-3 and TRBJ2-3; TRBD2 agrees at 9 bases. Germline V gene sequence: CDR1 ENHRY, CDR2 SYGVKD. CDR3 size: 15 residues. With V trimmed by 6 bases and J by 2 bases, 6 bases remained unmatched.

This clonotype was seen more than once but under ten times. This sequence joins TRBV18 and TRBJ2-7; TRBD1 might be the D (6 bases). This CDR3 is 15 amino acids long. Trimming stripped 4 bases from V and 5 bases from J, with 18 bases between. The germline CDR1 and CDR2 sequences are KGHSH and LQKENI. The chain's CDR3 is CASSQPGTSPNEQYF. DNA of the CDR3: TGTGCCAGCTCACAACCCGGGACAAGTCCTAACGAGCAGTACTTC.

This clonotype was recorded a few times. J is TRBJ2-1 and V is TRBV21-1; TRBD1 is taken as the D call from the table, unchecked against the DNA. TRBV21-1 constitutes a pseudogene. This CDR3 is 15 amino acids long. CDR3 DNA sequence: TGTGCCGCCCACGGGGGCCGGTTTTTTTACAATGAGCAGTTCTTC. Its protein product is CAAHGGRFFYNEQFF.

This clonotype appeared a few times. The chain links TRBV25-1 to TRBJ1-1; D gene unclear. The ends were cut back, 3 bases at V and 9 bases at J, with 11 bases in the middle. Germline CDR1 MGHDK, CDR2 SYGVNS. This CDR3 is built from 12 residues. The CDR3 loop reads CASSEIDGKAFF. CDR3 DNA: TGTGCCAGCAGTGAGATCGACGGTAAAGCTTTCTTT.